This T cell receptor (beta chain) was captured by sequencing in a study of T cells in Graves' hyperthyroidism and ophthalmopathy. The J segment lost 5 bases and the V segment lost 8 bases, leaving 6 bases of the junction unmatched. Germline lookup yields CDR1 SGHRS and CDR2 YFSETQ. The CDR3 runs to 14 residues. General study results and limits: A 13 V-J signature model discriminated ophthalmopathy versus stable hyperthyroidism. Before onset, ophthalmopathy was predicted by the model a median about 6.2 months earlier.

This clonotype was counted only a few times. The antigen is not known. The source material, RNA transcripts, was used to amplify TCR beta CDR3 regions. TCR CDR3 underwent first-round RT-PCR with the HTBI primer set. TCRdb re-derived calls from the multiplex PCR reads in MiXCR, one entry per CDR3 protein. The sample contains approximately 530,000 distinct CDR3 sequences, approximately 15% of which appear only once. The clonotype was recovered from a woman under 30 with Graves' hyperthyroidism. Material for sequencing was blood. The V gene is TRBV5-1, the J gene TRBJ2-2; 10 bases align to TRBD1. CDR3 bases: TGCGCCAGTCGAGGGACAGGGGTTACCGGGGAGCTGTTTTTT. Translating gives CASRGTGVTGELFF.